The following is a TCR beta chain sequence with its context. Its matching antigen is unknown. This sample is part of a study of regulatory T cells in long-lasting Graves disease. Study results and limitations: Gene preferences differed: TRBV28, TRBJ1-2, TRBJ2-5 in persistent cases. Persistent Graves' patients showed reduced TCR diversity versus newly diagnosed patients.

The germline V gene has CDR1 SGHAT and CDR2 FQNNGV. This CDR3 comprises 14 residues. Trimming pared 2 bases from V and 5 bases from J, leaving 10 bases between. Sample time point: newly diagnosed GD, antithyroid drugs for less than 3 months. TCR sequences were obtained from RNA taken from PBMCs. Investigators prepared the TCR beta libraries by applying iRepertoire HTBI primers and Arm-PCR of CDR3 regions. In TCRdb, the multiplex PCR reads were re-called with MiXCR into one record per CDR3 protein. The table lists about 440,000 distinct CDR3 sequences, about 15% of them singletons. These data were also reused for a study on T cells in Graves' hyperthyroidism and ophthalmopathy. According to that study: The HTBI primer set was used in a first-round RT-PCR of the TCR CDR3. Stable hyperthyroidism and ophthalmopathy were separated using 13 V-J signatures.

The sequence was collected from a woman aged 18-29 years with Graves disease. This chain links TRBV11-2 with TRBJ1-3; D not certain. Sequenced here: peripheral blood mononuclear cells (PBMCs), sampled at new diagnosis, from a patient treated with antithyroid drugs. CDR3 coding DNA: TGTGCCAGCAGCTTAACCCAGAGTAGAAACACCATATATTTT. This translates into CASSLTQSRNTIYF.